The rows below give T cell receptor beta chains drawn from one sample of a study of blood T cell repertoires in COVID-19. Using immunoSEQ multiplex PCR, the repertoire was profiled, and TCRdb retains in-frame clones only, with some absent. The data hold about 200,000 clones, with over 80% observed a single time. Sequenced: peripheral blood. Receptor source: a man between 40 and 49 years old with acute or convalescent COVID-19. The CDR3 runs from the conserved cysteine through the conserved F or W. D genes are given only for firm matches. The size field is filled for only some rows; it gives once, few, many or a size class.

d_gene: TRBD1; abundance: .; v_gene: TRBV9; j_gene: TRBJ2-7; CDR3aa: CASSEGTAVYEQYF; CDR3nt: TGTGCCAGCAGCGAAGGGACAGCCGTCTACGAGCAGTACTTC
d_gene: TRBD2; abundance: few; v_gene: TRBV19; j_gene: TRBJ2-6; CDR3aa: CASSPGLAGISGANVLTF; CDR3nt: TGTGCCAGTAGTCCGGGACTAGCGGGGATCTCTGGGGCCAACGTCCTGACTTTC
d_gene: .; abundance: .; v_gene: TRBV6-5; j_gene: TRBJ2-4; CDR3aa: CASSYSGEDIQYF; CDR3nt: TGTGCCAGCAGTTACTCGGGGGAGGACATTCAGTACTTC
d_gene: TRBD1; abundance: few; v_gene: TRBV24-1; j_gene: TRBJ1-5; CDR3aa: CATSDYGTGGRKQPQHF; CDR3nt: TGTGCCACCAGTGATTATGGGACAGGGGGCCGTAAACAGCCCCAGCATTTT
d_gene: .; abundance: .; v_gene: TRBV3-1/TRBV3-2; j_gene: TRBJ2-5; CDR3aa: CASSLTSLEETQYF; CDR3nt: TGTGCCAGCAGCCTAACTAGCTTGGAAGAGACCCAGTACTTC
d_gene: .; abundance: .; v_gene: TRBV19; j_gene: TRBJ1-5; CDR3aa: CASDLGRGNQPQHF; CDR3nt: TGTGCCAGTGACCTAGGGAGAGGCAATCAGCCCCAGCATTTT
d_gene: .; abundance: .; v_gene: TRBV19; j_gene: TRBJ1-1; CDR3aa: CASSPQANTEAFF; CDR3nt: TGTGCCAGTAGTCCACAGGCGAACACTGAAGCTTTCTTT
d_gene: TRBD1; abundance: .; v_gene: TRBV2; j_gene: TRBJ1-6; CDR3aa: CASSDGTGGLDNSPLHF; CDR3nt: TGTGCCAGCAGTGACGGGACAGGGGGGTTGGATAATTCACCCCTCCACTTT
d_gene: .; abundance: .; v_gene: TRBV6-2/TRBV6-3; j_gene: TRBJ1-2; CDR3aa: CASSYQSEAYGYTF; CDR3nt: TGTGCCAGCAGTTACCAATCAGAGGCCTATGGCTACACCTTC
d_gene: TRBD2; abundance: .; v_gene: TRBV29-1; j_gene: TRBJ2-2; CDR3aa: CSVESWTSGSGNTGELFF; CDR3nt: TGCAGCGTTGAATCTTGGACTAGCGGGAGCGGGAACACCGGGGAGCTGTTTTTT
d_gene: .; abundance: .; v_gene: TRBV5-4; j_gene: TRBJ2-3; CDR3aa: CASSGQLTDTQYF; CDR3nt: TGTGCCAGCTCTGGACAGTTGACAGATACGCAGTATTTT
d_gene: .; abundance: .; v_gene: TRBV6-6; j_gene: TRBJ2-3; CDR3aa: CASSSGSADTQYF; CDR3nt: TGTGCCAGCAGTTCGGGGTCGGCAGATACGCAGTATTTT
d_gene: TRBD1; abundance: .; v_gene: TRBV7-6; j_gene: TRBJ2-7; CDR3aa: CASSLTSYRTGSIHEQYF; CDR3nt: TGTGCCAGCAGCTTAACCTCCTATAGGACAGGGTCTATCCACGAGCAGTACTTC
d_gene: .; abundance: few; v_gene: TRBV14; j_gene: TRBJ1-4; CDR3aa: CASSHRRNPQTDNEKLFF; CDR3nt: TGTGCCAGCAGCCATCGGAGGAATCCCCAAACCGATAATGAAAAACTGTTTTTT
d_gene: TRBD2; abundance: .; v_gene: TRBV30; j_gene: TRBJ2-1; CDR3aa: CAWSGARTSGRNSYNEQFF; CDR3nt: TGTGCCTGGAGTGGGGCCCGGACTAGCGGGAGGAACTCCTACAATGAGCAGTTCTTC
d_gene: .; abundance: .; v_gene: TRBV5-5; j_gene: TRBJ2-7; CDR3aa: CASSLGGSSSYEQYF; CDR3nt: TGTGCCAGCAGCTTAGGCGGTAGTTCTTCCTACGAGCAGTACTTC
d_gene: TRBD1; abundance: .; v_gene: TRBV19; j_gene: TRBJ1-3; CDR3aa: CASGDRAAGNTIYF; CDR3nt: TGTGCCAGCGGTGACAGGGCGGCTGGAAACACCATATATTTT
d_gene: .; abundance: .; v_gene: TRBV28; j_gene: TRBJ1-6; CDR3aa: CASWSPNSPLHF; CDR3nt: TGTGCCAGCTGGAGTCCTAATTCACCCCTCCACTTT
d_gene: .; abundance: .; v_gene: TRBV5-4; j_gene: TRBJ1-1; CDR3aa: CASSPDSLRANTEAFF; CDR3nt: TGTGCCAGCAGCCCAGACTCATTGAGGGCAAACACTGAAGCTTTCTTT